This T cell receptor beta chain was captured by sequencing in a study of cytomegalovirus exposure and HLA in healthy donors. Study conclusions and caveats: Later, an analysis showed that TCR beta chains associated with HLA were more clonally expanded than others that were equally common.

Primers: 60 Vbeta forward and 13 Jbeta reverse. Generated by immunoSEQ multiplex PCR, the TCRdb table keeps only in-frame clones and is missing some. The sample holds roughly 190,000 clones; approximately 67% are singletons and the top ten take 2.5% to 3%. Of note for this clone: What it binds is not known.

There are 16 residues in the CDR3. In germline, CDR1 is MNHEY, CDR2 SMNVEV (reference sequence). The ends were cut back, 5 bases at V and 7 bases at J, with 24 bases in the middle. What was sequenced was PBMCs. V is TRBV27 and J is TRBJ2-7, with D maybe TRBD2 (6 bases). This TCR came from a man aged 40-49 years in good health and CMV-seronegative. CDR3 sequence: CASSTQRAQSIREQYF. Here the CDR3 DNA reads TGTGCCAGCAGTACTCAGCGGGCCCAATCCATCCGGGAGCAGTACTTC.